The 14 T cell receptor beta chains below were found in one sample sequenced in a study of shared clonotypes between healthy human individuals. Libraries were prepared by immunoSEQ multiplex PCR; TCRdb keeps only in-frame clonotypes and omits some of them. The table includes approximately 1,500,000 clones, approximately 97% detected once. The sequenced material came from naive CD4+ T cells sorted from blood. Indicated subset: CD45RA+ positively selected. The receptors derive from a young man in good health.

V gene TRBV10-1 combines with J gene TRBJ2-7; 7 nucleotides match TRBD1. Germline V lookup: CDR1 WNHNN, CDR2 SYGVQD (reference sequence). The CDR3 is 13 amino acids. V shed 6 bases, J shed 10 bases, and the junction held 12 bases outside the gene matches. The CDR3: CASSAGTEKSQYF. The CDR3 bases are TGCGCCAGCAGCGCAGGGACAGAAAAATCCCAGTACTTC.

The gene calls are TRBV19 and TRBJ2-3, with TRBD2 matching 8 bases. Per the germline V gene, CDR1 is LNHDA and CDR2 is SQIVND (reference sequence). The CDR3 runs 16 residues. After removal of 8 bases from V and 4 bases from J, the junction contained 14 bases not matched to a gene. CDR3 bases: TGTGCCAGTCGACTTACAGGACTAGCCCAAGCAGATACGCAGTATTTT. It encodes CASRLTGLAQADTQYF.

The V call is TRBV5-1, the J call TRBJ2-2; no clear D gene. The germline CDR1 and CDR2 sequences are SGHRS and YFSETQ. V was trimmed by 2 bases and J by 7 bases, leaving 12 bases between them. The CDR3 covers 14 residues. In DNA form, the CDR3 reads TGCGCCAGCAGCTTCCAGCTATCTGGCGGGGAGCTGTTTTTT. Translated: CASSFQLSGGELFF.

The genes are TRBV28 and TRBJ2-7; possible D gene TRBD1, 5 bases. Trimming cost V 5 bases and J 2 bases, with 19 bases left between them. CDR1 MDHEN and CDR2 SYDVKM come from the germline V gene. The CDR3 is 16 amino acids. The CDR3 nucleotides read TGTGCCAGCAGTCCTGAAGGACACGCGAAACCCTACGAGCAGTACTTC. It is translated as CASSPEGHAKPYEQYF.

The CDR3 DNA follows: TGTGCCACCAGCAGAGGACAGGGTTCCGCAGATACGCAGTATTTT. Translating gives CATSRGQGSADTQYF. The gene calls are TRBV15 and TRBJ2-3; 7 bases line up with TRBD1. The germline CDR1 and CDR2 sequences are LNHNV and YYDKDF (reference sequence). This CDR3 spans 15 amino acids. Trimming took 1 base from V and 4 from J; bases not matched to a gene: 5.

V and J are TRBV7-2 and TRBJ1-1, with 8 bases fitting TRBD1. This CDR3 region has 15 residues. Unmatched junction bases numbered 4, after V lost 4 bases and J lost 0 bases. Per the germline V gene, CDR1 is SGHTA and CDR2 is FQGNSA. CDR3 sequence reads: CASSSRGLMNTEAFF. As DNA, the CDR3 is TGTGCCAGCAGCTCCAGGGGGCTGATGAACACTGAAGCTTTCTTT.

The chain couples TRBV5-4 to TRBJ2-5, with D unresolved. This CDR3 is 14 amino acids long. Per the germline V gene, CDR1 is SGHNT and CDR2 is YYREEE (reference sequence). The V end was cut by 0 bases, the J end by 2 bases, with 8 bases between. This CDR3 reads CASSLEGLQETQYF. CDR3 sequence (DNA): TGTGCCAGCAGCTTGGAGGGCTTACAAGAGACCCAGTACTTC. The full variable domain, with the rest looked up from reference TRBV5-4 and TRBJ2-5, is ETGVTQSPTHLIKTRGQQVTLRCSSQSGHNTVSWYQQALGQGPQFIFQYYREEENGRGNFPPRFSGLQFPNYSSELNVNALELDDSALYLCASSLEGLQETQYFGPGTRLLVL.

The chain has TRBV7-2 and TRBJ1-1; 8 nucleotides line up with TRBD1. The CDR3 covers 13 residues. Trimming cost V 11 bases and J 10 bases; bases outside gene matches: 15. Germline V gene data show CDR1 as SGHTA and CDR2 as FQGNSA. The CDR3 DNA follows: TGTGCCTCCCAGCTGAGACAGGGGACGCGAGCTTTCTTT. This codes for CASQLRQGTRAFF.

The chain combines TRBV5-1 with TRBJ2-5, with unresolved D. The CDR3 covers 13 residues. The germline CDR1 and CDR2 sequences are SGHRS and YFSETQ. The V end was cut by 2 bases, the J end by 0 bases, with 5 bases between. CDR3 in DNA: TGCGCCAGCAGCTTACCTAACCAAGAGACCCAGTACTTC. Translating it yields CASSLPNQETQYF.

The chain has TRBV5-6 and TRBJ2-5, with D unclear. Trimming removed 1 base from V and 2 bases from J, with 6 bases in between. The CDR3 runs 13 residues. Germline V CDR1 and CDR2: SGHDT, YYEEEE. The chain's CDR3 is CASSLRQQETQYF. CDR3 in DNA: TGTGCCAGCAGCTTGCGGCAACAAGAGACCCAGTACTTC.

The V call is TRBV5-6, the J call TRBJ2-1, with 11 bases fitting TRBD2. Germline V gene data show CDR1 as SGHDT and CDR2 as YYEEEE. This CDR3 comprises 14 residues. V shed 3 bases, J shed 7 bases, and the junction held 3 bases outside the gene matches. Written as DNA, the CDR3 is TGTGCCAGCAGCTCGGGACTAGCGGCGAATGAGCAGTTCTTC. As protein: CASSSGLAANEQFF.

V and J are TRBV5-6 and TRBJ2-5; D is unresolved. The germline V gene encodes CDR1 SGHDT and CDR2 YYEEEE. The CDR3 runs 12 residues. V gave up 6 bases and J gave up 5 bases, with 11 bases separating them. CDR3 bases: TGTGCCAGCAAGGCTAGTTGGGAGACCCAGTACTTC. Its protein is CASKASWETQYF.

CDR3 DNA sequence: TGCGCCAGCAGGGACGGGGACAGATCCCAAGAGACCCAGTACTTC. Translating it yields CASRDGDRSQETQYF. The gene calls are TRBV5-1 and TRBJ2-5; 7 positions agree with TRBD1. After removal of 5 bases from V and 1 base from J, the junction contained 8 bases not matched to a gene. This CDR3 has 15 amino acids. Germline V gives CDR1 SGHRS, CDR2 YFSETQ.

About this clone itself: The sample has other DNA sequences that encode this CDR3 too. The V gene is TRBV28, the J gene TRBJ2-1, with D unresolved. Germline values: CDR1 MDHEN, CDR2 SYDVKM. The CDR3 runs to 12 residues. Trimming removed 5 bases from V and 4 bases from J, with 6 bases in between. The CDR3 here is CASSPAYNEQFF. The CDR3 bases are TGTGCCAGCAGTCCCGCTTACAATGAGCAGTTCTTC. Combining the CDR3 with reference TRBV28 and TRBJ2-1 gives the whole variable domain DVKVTQSSRYLVKRTGEKVFLECVQDMDHENMFWYRQDPGLGLRLIYFSYDVKMKEKGDIPEGYSVSREKKERFSLILESASTNQTSMYLCASSPAYNEQFFGPGTRLTVL.